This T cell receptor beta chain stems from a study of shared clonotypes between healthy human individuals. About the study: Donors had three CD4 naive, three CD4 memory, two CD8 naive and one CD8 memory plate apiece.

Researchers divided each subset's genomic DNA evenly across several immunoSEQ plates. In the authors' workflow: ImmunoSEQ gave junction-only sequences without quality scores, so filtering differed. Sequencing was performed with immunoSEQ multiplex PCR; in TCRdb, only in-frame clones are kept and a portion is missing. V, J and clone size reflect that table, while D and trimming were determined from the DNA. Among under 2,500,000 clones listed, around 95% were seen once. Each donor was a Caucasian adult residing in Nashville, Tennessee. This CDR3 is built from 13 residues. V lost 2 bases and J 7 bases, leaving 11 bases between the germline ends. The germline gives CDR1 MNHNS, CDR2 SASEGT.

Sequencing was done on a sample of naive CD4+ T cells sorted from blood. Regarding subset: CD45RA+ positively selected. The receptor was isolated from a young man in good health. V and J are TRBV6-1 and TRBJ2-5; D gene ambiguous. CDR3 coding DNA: TGTGCCAGCAGTGAATCGAACCTGAGGACCCAGTACTTC. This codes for CASSESNLRTQYF.